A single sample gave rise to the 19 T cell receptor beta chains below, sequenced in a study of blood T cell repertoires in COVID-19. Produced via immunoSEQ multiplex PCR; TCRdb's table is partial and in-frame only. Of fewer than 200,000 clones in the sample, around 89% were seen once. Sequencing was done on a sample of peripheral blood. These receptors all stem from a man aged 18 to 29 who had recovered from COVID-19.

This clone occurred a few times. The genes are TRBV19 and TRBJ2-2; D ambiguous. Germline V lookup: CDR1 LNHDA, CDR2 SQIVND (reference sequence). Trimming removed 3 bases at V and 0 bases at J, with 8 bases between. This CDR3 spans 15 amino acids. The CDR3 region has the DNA TGTGCCAGTAGTATGGGCTGGTCGAACACCGGGGAGCTGTTTTTT. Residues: CASSMGWSNTGELFF.

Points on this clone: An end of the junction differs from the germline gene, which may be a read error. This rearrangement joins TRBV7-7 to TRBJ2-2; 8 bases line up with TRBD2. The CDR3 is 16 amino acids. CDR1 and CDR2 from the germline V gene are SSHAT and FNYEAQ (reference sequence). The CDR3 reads CASSLRAGVYTGELFF. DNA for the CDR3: TGTGCTAGCAGCTTGAGAGCGGGAGTCTACACCGGGGAGCTGTTTTTT. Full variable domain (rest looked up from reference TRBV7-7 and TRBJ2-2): GAGVSQSPRYKVTKRGQDVTLRCDPISSHATLYWYQQALGQGPEFLTYFNYEAQPDKSGLPSDRFSAERPEGSISTLTIQRTEQRDSAMYRCASSLRAGVYTGELFFGEGSRLTVL.

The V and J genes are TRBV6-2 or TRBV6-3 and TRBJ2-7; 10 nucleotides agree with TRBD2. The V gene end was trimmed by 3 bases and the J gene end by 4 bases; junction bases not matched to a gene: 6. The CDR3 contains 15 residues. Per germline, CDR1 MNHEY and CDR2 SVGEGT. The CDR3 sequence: CASSYSRTSGYEQYF. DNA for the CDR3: TGTGCCAGCAGTTATTCGCGGACTAGCGGATACGAGCAGTACTTC.

The CDR3 nucleotides read TGTGCCAGCAGCTTTCGGCTAGGGGCCGGAGGCTACACCTTC. Its translation is CASSFRLGAGGYTF. V gene TRBV5-6 combines with J gene TRBJ1-2; tentatively, D is TRBD1 (5 bases). The ends were cut back, 2 bases at V and 8 bases at J, with 16 bases in the middle. The CDR3 contains 14 residues. Germline V gene lookup returns CDR1 SGHDT and CDR2 YYEEEE.

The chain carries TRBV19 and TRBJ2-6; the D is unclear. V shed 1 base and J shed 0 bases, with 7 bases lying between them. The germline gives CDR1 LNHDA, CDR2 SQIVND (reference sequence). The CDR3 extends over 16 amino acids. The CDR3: CASSIASVSGANVLTF. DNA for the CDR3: TGTGCCAGTAGTATAGCTAGTGTCTCTGGGGCCAACGTCCTGACTTTC.

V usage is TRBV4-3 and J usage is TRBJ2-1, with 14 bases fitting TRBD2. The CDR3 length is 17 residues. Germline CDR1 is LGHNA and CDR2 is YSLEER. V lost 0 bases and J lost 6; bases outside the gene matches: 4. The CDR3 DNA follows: TGCGCCAGCAGCCAAGATCCGGGACTAGCGGGAGCCAATGAGCAGTTCTTC. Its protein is CASSQDPGLAGANEQFF.

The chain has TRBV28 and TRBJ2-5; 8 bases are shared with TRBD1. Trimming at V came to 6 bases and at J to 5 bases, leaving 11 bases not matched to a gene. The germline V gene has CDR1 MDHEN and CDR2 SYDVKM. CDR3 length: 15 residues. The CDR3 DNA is TGTGCCAGCAGCCACCCCCGGACAGGGATCGAGACCCAGTACTTC. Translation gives CASSHPRTGIETQYF. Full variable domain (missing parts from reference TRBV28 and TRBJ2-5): DVKVTQSSRYLVKRTGEKVFLECVQDMDHENMFWYRQDPGLGLRLIYFSYDVKMKEKGDIPEGYSVSREKKERFSLILESASTNQTSMYLCASSHPRTGIETQYFGPGTRLLVL.

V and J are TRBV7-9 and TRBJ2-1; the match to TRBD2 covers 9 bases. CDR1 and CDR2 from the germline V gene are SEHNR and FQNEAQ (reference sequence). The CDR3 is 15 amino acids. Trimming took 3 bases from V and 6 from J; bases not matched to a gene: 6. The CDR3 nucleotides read TGTGCCAGCAGCTTCGCAAGCGGGAGGCGCAATGAGCAGTTCTTC. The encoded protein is CASSFASGRRNEQFF.

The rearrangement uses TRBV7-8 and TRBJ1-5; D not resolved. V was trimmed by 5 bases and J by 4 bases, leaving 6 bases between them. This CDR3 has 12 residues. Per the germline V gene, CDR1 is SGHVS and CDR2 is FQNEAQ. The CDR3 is CASSLQNQPQHF. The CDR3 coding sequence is TGTGCCAGCAGCCTCCAGAATCAGCCCCAGCATTTT.

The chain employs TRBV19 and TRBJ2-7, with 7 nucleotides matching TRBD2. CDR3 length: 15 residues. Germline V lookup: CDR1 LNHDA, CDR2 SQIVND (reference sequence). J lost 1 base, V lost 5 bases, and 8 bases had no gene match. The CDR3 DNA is TGTGCCAGTAGTCCAGCTAGCGGAGGGTCCTACGAGCAGTACTTC. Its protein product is CASSPASGGSYEQYF. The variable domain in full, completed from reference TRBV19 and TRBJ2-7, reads DGGITQSPKYLFRKEGQNVTLSCEQNLNHDAMYWYRQDPGQGLRLIYYSQIVNDFQKGDIAEGYSVSREKKESFPLTVTSAQKNPTAFYLCASSPASGGSYEQYFGPGTRLTVT.

The CDR3, as DNA: TGTGCCAGCAGCGTAGCTAGCGCATACGGGGAGCTGTTTTTT. As protein: CASSVASAYGELFF. V and J are TRBV9 and TRBJ2-2; maybe TRBD2 (6 bases). The CDR3 has 14 residues. Germline CDR1 is SGDLS and CDR2 is YYNGEE. Trimming pared 0 bases from V and 7 bases from J, leaving 10 bases between.

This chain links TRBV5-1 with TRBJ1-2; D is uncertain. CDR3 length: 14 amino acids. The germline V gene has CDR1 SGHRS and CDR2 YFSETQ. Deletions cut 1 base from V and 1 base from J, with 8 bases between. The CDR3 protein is CASSLTALNYGYTF. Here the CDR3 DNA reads TGCGCCAGCAGCTTGACTGCCCTTAACTATGGCTACACCTTC.

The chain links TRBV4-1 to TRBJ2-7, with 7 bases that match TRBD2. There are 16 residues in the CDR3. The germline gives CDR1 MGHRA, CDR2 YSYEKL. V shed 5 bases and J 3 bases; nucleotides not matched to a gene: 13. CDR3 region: CASSYFPLGEGYEQYF. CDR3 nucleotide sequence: TGCGCCAGCAGCTATTTTCCCTTAGGGGAGGGCTACGAGCAGTACTTC.

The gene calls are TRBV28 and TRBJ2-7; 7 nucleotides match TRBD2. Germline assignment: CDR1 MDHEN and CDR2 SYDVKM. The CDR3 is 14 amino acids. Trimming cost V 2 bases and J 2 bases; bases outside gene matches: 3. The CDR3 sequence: CASSLRGGPYEQYF. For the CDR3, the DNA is TGTGCCAGCAGTTTAAGGGGAGGGCCCTACGAGCAGTACTTC.

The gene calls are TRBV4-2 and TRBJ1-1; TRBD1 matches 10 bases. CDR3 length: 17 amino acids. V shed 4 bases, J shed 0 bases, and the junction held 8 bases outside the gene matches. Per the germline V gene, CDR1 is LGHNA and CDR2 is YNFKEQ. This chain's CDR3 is CASSPIPGQGMNTEAFF. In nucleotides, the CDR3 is TGTGCCAGCAGCCCGATACCGGGACAGGGGATGAACACTGAAGCTTTCTTT.

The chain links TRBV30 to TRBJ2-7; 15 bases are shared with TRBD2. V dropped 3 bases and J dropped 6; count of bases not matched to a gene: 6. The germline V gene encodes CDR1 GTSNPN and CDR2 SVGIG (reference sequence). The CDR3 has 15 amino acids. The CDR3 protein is CAWRDSGLAGGEQYF. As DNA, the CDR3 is TGTGCCTGGAGGGACTCGGGACTAGCGGGAGGCGAGCAGTACTTC. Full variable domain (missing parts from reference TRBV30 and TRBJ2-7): SQTIHQWPATLVQPVGSPLSLECTVEGTSNPNLYWYRQAAGRGLQLLFYSVGIGQISSEVPQNLSASRPQDRQFILSSKKLLLSDSGFYLCAWRDSGLAGGEQYFGPGTRLTVT.

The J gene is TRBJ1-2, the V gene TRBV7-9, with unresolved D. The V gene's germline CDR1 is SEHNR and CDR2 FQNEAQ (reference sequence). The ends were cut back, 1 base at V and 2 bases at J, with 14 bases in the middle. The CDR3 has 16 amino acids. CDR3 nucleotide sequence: TGTGCCAGCAGCTTAGACCCCGTCGGGAGGAACTATGGCTACACCTTC. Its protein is CASSLDPVGRNYGYTF.

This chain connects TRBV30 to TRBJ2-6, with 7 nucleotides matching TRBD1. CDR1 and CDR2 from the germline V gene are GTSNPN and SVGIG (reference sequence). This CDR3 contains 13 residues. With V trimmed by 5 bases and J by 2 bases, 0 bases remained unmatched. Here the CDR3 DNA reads TGTGCCTGGGGGACAGCTGGGGCCAACGTCCTGACTTTC. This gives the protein CAWGTAGANVLTF.

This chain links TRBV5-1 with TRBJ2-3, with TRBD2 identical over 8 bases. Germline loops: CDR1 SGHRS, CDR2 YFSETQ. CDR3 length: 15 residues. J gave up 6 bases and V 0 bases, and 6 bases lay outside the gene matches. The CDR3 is CASSLVAGSGDTQYF. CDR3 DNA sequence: TGCGCCAGCAGCTTGGTAGCGGGATCGGGGGATACGCAGTATTTT.